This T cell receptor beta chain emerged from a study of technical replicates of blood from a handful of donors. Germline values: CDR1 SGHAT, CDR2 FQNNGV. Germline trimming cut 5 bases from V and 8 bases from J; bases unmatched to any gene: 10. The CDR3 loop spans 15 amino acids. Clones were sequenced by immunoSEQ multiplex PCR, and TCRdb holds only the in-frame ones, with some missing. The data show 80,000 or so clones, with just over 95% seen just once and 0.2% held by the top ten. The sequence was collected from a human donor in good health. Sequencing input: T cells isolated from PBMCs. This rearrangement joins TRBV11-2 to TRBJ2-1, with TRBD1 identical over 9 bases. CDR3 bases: TGTGCCAGCAGCACATGGACAGGGGACCGCGATGAGCAGTTCTTC. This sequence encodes CASSTWTGDRDEQFF.